A selection of T cell receptor beta chains follows, all from one sample in a study of T cells after yellow fever vaccination. Via MiXCR, TCRdb re-called the 5' RACE reads, giving one row per CDR3 protein. The table has hundreds of thousands of distinct CDR3 sequences, approximately 13% seen once. The sample consisted of CD4+ T cells sorted from PBMCs, taken 15 days after the yellow fever booster vaccination. These receptors originate from a man aged 18 to 30 who received the YFV17D yellow fever vaccine. Each CDR3 is given with its conserved first and last residue. A D gene is named only where the DNA matches it firmly. Size values are once, few and many counts, or a class for expanded clones, and some rows have none.

J | size | D | V | CDR3 | DNA
TRBJ1-5 | many | TRBD1 | TRBV4-1 | CASRPTGGLSNQPQHF | TGCGCCAGCAGGCCGACAGGGGGTTTAAGCAATCAGCCCCAGCATTTT
TRBJ2-5 | many | - | TRBV4-3 | CASSQDVQGRKTQYF | TGCGCCAGCAGCCAAGATGTACAGGGGAGGAAGACCCAGTACTTC
TRBJ2-5 | - | - | TRBV27 | CASSFRALSPQETQYF | TGTGCCAGCAGTTTTCGGGCTTTGAGTCCCCAAGAGACCCAGTACTTC
TRBJ2-3 | - | TRBD2 | TRBV24-1 | CATSDSSGGATSTDTQYF | TGTGCCACCAGTGATTCGAGCGGGGGGGCTACTAGCACAGATACGCAGTATTTT
TRBJ1-1 | few | - | TRBV12-3/TRBV12-4 | CASSFTPWNTEAFF | TGTGCCAGCAGTTTTACCCCCTGGAACACTGAAGCTTTCTTT
TRBJ2-3 | few | TRBD2 | TRBV13 | CASSTPLAGGADTQYF | TGTGCCAGCAGCACCCCCCTAGCGGGGGGAGCAGATACGCAGTATTTT
TRBJ2-6 | - | - | TRBV7-2 | CASSFFGGSSGANVLTF | TGTGCCAGCAGCTTTTTTGGGGGCTCCTCTGGGGCCAACGTCCTGACTTTC
TRBJ2-4 | few | TRBD2 | TRBV5-1 | CASSPAREGKNIQYF | TGCGCCAGCAGCCCAGCCCGGGAGGGAAAAAACATTCAGTACTTC
TRBJ2-2 | few | TRBD1 | TRBV12-3/TRBV12-4 | CASSFDRGPGELFF | TGTGCCAGCAGTTTCGACAGGGGGCCCGGGGAGCTGTTTTTT
TRBJ2-3 | few | TRBD1 | TRBV24-1 | CATSDSTGAQQYF | TGTGCCACCAGTGACTCAACAGGGGCCCAGCAGTATTTT
TRBJ1-1 | - | TRBD1 | TRBV3-1 | CASSFNRGTEAFF | TGTGCCAGCAGCTTTAACAGGGGCACTGAAGCTTTCTTT
TRBJ1-3 | few | - | TRBV10-3 | CAISDPLAPPSGNTIYF | TGTGCCATCAGTGACCCCCTTGCCCCCCCTTCCGGAAACACCATATATTTT
TRBJ2-1 | few | - | TRBV9 | CASSITQDNEQFF | TGTGCCAGCAGCATCACACAGGACAATGAGCAGTTCTTC
TRBJ2-7 | few | - | TRBV5-1 | CASSLVTGGYYEQYF | TGCGCCAGCAGCTTGGTTACAGGCGGTTACTACGAGCAGTACTTC
TRBJ2-5 | many | TRBD1 | TRBV27 | CASSYRGQETQYF | TGTGCCAGCAGTTACAGGGGGCAGGAGACCCAGTACTTC
TRBJ2-6 | - | - | TRBV27 | CASSFRSGANVLTF | TGTGCCAGCAGTTTTAGGTCTGGGGCCAACGTCCTGACTTTC
TRBJ1-1 | few | - | TRBV12-3/TRBV12-4 | CASSLEVQMNTEAFF | TGTGCCAGCAGTTTAGAGGTTCAAATGAACACTGAAGCTTTCTTT
TRBJ1-3 | few | - | TRBV21-1 | CASSRDRGSGNTIYF | TGTGCCAGCAGCCGAGACAGGGGTTCAGGAAACACCATATATTTT
TRBJ2-5 | many | TRBD2 | TRBV12-3/TRBV12-4 | CASSFILAAETQYF | TGTGCCAGCAGTTTTATACTAGCGGCAGAGACCCAGTACTTC
TRBJ2-3 | many | TRBD2 | TRBV9 | CASSATSGFTDTQYF | TGTGCCAGCAGCGCGACTAGCGGCTTCACAGATACGCAGTATTTT
TRBJ2-3 | few | - | TRBV4-2 | CASSPRRGPDTQYF | TGTGCCAGCAGTCCGAGAAGAGGCCCAGATACGCAGTATTTT
TRBJ2-2 | - | - | TRBV28 | CASSFRAGLMGSGELFF | TGTGCCAGCAGTTTTCGGGCAGGGTTGATGGGGTCCGGGGAGCTGTTTTTT
TRBJ2-6 | few | - | TRBV20-1 | CSLPLVGANVLTF | TGCAGTCTCCCTCTAGTCGGGGCCAACGTCCTGACTTTC
TRBJ2-1 | - | - | TRBV7-2 | CASSTIAASYNEQFF | TGTGCCAGCAGCACGATAGCGGCCTCCTACAATGAGCAGTTCTTC
TRBJ2-5 | few | TRBD2 | TRBV7-2 | CASRPAGAQETQYF | TGTGCCAGCAGGCCAGCGGGGGCCCAAGAGACCCAGTACTTC
TRBJ1-5 | few | - | TRBV21-1 | CASSKDRGRGRQPQHF | TGTGCCAGCAGCAAAGATAGGGGCAGGGGGCGGCAGCCCCAGCATTTT
TRBJ2-3 | - | - | TRBV5-1 | CATDFLLADGPWLGQYF | TGCGCCACTGATTTCCTTTTAGCGGATGGGCCCTGGTTAGGGCAGTATTTT
TRBJ1-2 | - | - | TRBV6-2/TRBV6-3 | CASSSPGQTQMGGYTF | TGTGCCAGCAGTTCCCCCGGACAGACCCAGATGGGTGGCTACACCTTC
TRBJ2-7 | - | - | TRBV7-9 | CASSLYRVWDEQYF | TGTGCCAGCAGCTTATACAGGGTCTGGGACGAGCAGTACTTC